The 6 T cell receptor beta chains listed next were all sequenced from one sample in a study of blood T cell repertoires in COVID-19. Assay: immunoSEQ multiplex PCR; the TCRdb copy retains only in-frame clones and omits some. The sample includes fewer than 400,000 clones, approximately 87% of them seen just once. Sequenced: PBMCs or T cells enriched from blood (not recorded which). These receptor sequences come from a woman in her fifties or sixties who had recovered from COVID-19.

This clone was counted a single time. CDR3 nucleotide sequence: TGTGCTAGTGGTTTGGGAGAAAATCAGCCCCAGCATTTT. Its translation is CASGLGENQPQHF. The rearrangement uses TRBV12-5 and TRBJ1-5; no reliable D call. This CDR3 comprises 13 residues. V dropped 1 base and J dropped 4 bases, with 5 bases sitting between them. The germline gives CDR1 LGHNT, CDR2 FRNRAP.

The chain is built from TRBV2 and TRBJ2-2, with D possibly TRBD1 on 6 matching bases. CDR1 SNHLY and CDR2 FYNNEI come from the germline V gene. Trimming stripped 6 bases from V and 0 bases from J, with 11 bases between. CDR3 length: 15 amino acids. In DNA, the CDR3 is TGTGCCAGCAGCCGGGACAAACCGAACACCGGGGAGCTGTTTTTT. Amino acid sequence: CASSRDKPNTGELFF.

V and J are TRBV4-1 and TRBJ1-1, with D unresolved. Trimming removed 1 base at V and 3 bases at J, with 6 bases between. This CDR3 is 13 amino acids long. The V gene's germline CDR1 is MGHRA and CDR2 YSYEKL. The CDR3 region has the DNA TGCGCCAGCAGCCAAGTGCGTGACACTGAAGCTTTCTTT. Translating gives CASSQVRDTEAFF.

This clone was seen at least ten times. This sequence joins TRBV6-2 or TRBV6-3 and TRBJ2-6; D may be TRBD1 (6 bases). The germline V and J ends were trimmed by 2 bases and 1 base, with 9 bases remaining between them. The CDR3 consists of 16 residues. CDR1 and CDR2 (germline): MNHEY, SVGEGT. This chain's CDR3 is CASSYEGGSGANVLTF. CDR3 DNA sequence: TGTGCCAGCAGTTACGAAGGGGGTTCTGGGGCCAACGTCCTGACTTTC.

The V and J genes are TRBV28 and TRBJ2-2, with D possibly TRBD1 on 6 matching bases. CDR1 and CDR2 (germline): MDHEN, SYDVKM. The V gene lost 6 bases and the J gene lost 7 bases, with 12 bases spanning the gap. CDR3 length equals 13 residues. The CDR3 DNA sequence: TGTGCCAGCAGATCAGGGGTCCGCGGGGAGCTGTTTTTT. It yields the protein CASRSGVRGELFF. The full variable domain, in which reference TRBV28 and TRBJ2-2 provide the parts outside the CDR3, is DVKVTQSSRYLVKRTGEKVFLECVQDMDHENMFWYRQDPGLGLRLIYFSYDVKMKEKGDIPEGYSVSREKKERFSLILESASTNQTSMYLCASRSGVRGELFFGEGSRLTVL.

The rearrangement links TRBV3-1 (or the pseudogene TRBV3-2) to TRBJ1-3; unclear D gene. The length of the CDR3 is 16 residues. The V and J ends lost 1 base and 0 bases respectively, with 10 bases between them. Germline assignment: CDR1 LGHDT and CDR2 YNNKEL (reference sequence). CDR3 region: CASSQARLSSGNTIYF. CDR3 nucleotide sequence: TGTGCCAGCAGCCAAGCCAGGTTGAGCTCTGGAAACACCATATATTTT.